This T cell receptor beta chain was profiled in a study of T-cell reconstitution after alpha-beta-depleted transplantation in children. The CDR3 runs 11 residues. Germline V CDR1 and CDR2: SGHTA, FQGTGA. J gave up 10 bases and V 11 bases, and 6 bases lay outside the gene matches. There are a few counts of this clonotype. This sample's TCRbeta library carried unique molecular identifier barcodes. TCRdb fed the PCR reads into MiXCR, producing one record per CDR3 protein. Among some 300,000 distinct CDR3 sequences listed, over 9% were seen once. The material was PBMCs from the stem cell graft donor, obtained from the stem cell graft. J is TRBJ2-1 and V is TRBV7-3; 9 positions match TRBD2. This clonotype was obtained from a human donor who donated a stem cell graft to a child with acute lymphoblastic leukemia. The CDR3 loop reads CAASTSGEQFF. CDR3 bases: TGTGCCGCCTCGACTAGCGGAGAGCAGTTCTTC.